This TCR beta chain is drawn from a study of blood T cell repertoires in COVID-19. At the level of the study: Samples taken during acute and convalescent COVID-19 were collected in the United States, Italy and Spain. Sources were T cells, B-cell-depleted T cells, or PBMCs; the material itself was cDNA or gDNA.

Produced via immunoSEQ multiplex PCR; TCRdb's table is partial and in-frame only. The table shows about 110,000 clones, with 65% to 90% occurring only once. Sample: peripheral blood. This clonotype was obtained from a woman aged 55-69 years with acute or convalescent COVID-19.

DNA of the CDR3: TGTGCCAGCAGCCGAGTTGCGGGATCTGGAAACACCATATATTTT. It is translated as CASSRVAGSGNTIYF. The V and J genes are TRBV7-8 and TRBJ1-3; unclear D gene. The CDR3 runs 15 residues. CDR1 and CDR2 from the germline V gene are SGHVS and FQNEAQ. The V gene lost 5 bases and the J gene lost 1 base, with 12 bases spanning the gap. The full variable domain, rest sourced from reference TRBV7-8 and TRBJ1-3, is GAGVSQSPRYKVAKRGQDVALRCDPISGHVSLFWYQQALGQGPEFLTYFQNEAQLDKSGLPSDRFFAERPEGSVSTLKIQRTQQEDSAVYLCASSRVAGSGNTIYFGEGSWLTVV.